Following are 17 T cell receptor beta chains from one sample sequenced in a study of T cells in localized non-small cell lung cancer. The protocol was immunoSEQ multiplex PCR, while the TCRdb copy is restricted to in-frame clones and leaves out a portion. The data show 8,500 to 10,000 clones, roughly 90% seen once. Here the sequenced sample was peripheral blood, taken before any cancer treatment. These receptor sequences come from a female donor over 55 with stage II squamous cell lung carcinoma.

The CDR3 sequence: CASSPSRTVPMNTEAFF. The CDR3 DNA sequence: TGTGCCAGCAGCCCAAGCCGGACAGTTCCCATGAACACTGAAGCTTTCTTT. J is TRBJ1-1 and V is TRBV7-6, with TRBD1 as a possible D gene (6 bases). The CDR3 length is 17 residues. V lost 5 bases and J 0 bases, leaving 19 bases between the germline ends. Looked up from germline, CDR1 is SGHVS and CDR2 is FNYEAQ.

The gene calls are TRBV28 and TRBJ1-2, with 10 bases identical to TRBD1. After removal of 2 bases from V and 4 bases from J, the junction contained 1 base not matched to a gene. The CDR3 contains 14 residues. Germline loops: CDR1 MDHEN, CDR2 SYDVKM. CDR3 region: CASSLGTGVYGYTF. CDR3 nucleotides: TGTGCCAGCAGTTTAGGGACAGGGGTCTATGGCTACACCTTC.

The CDR3 spells CASSLREKLFF. Here the CDR3 DNA reads TGTGCCAGCAGCTTAAGGGAAAAACTGTTTTTT. The J gene is TRBJ1-4, the V gene TRBV7-2, with unresolved D. The CDR3 has 11 residues. Germline values: CDR1 SGHTA, CDR2 FQGNSA. V lost 2 bases, J lost 8 bases, and 3 bases lay in between.

V and J are TRBV5-4 and TRBJ1-2; 7 nucleotides align to TRBD1. The germline CDR1 and CDR2 sequences are SGHNT and YYREEE (reference sequence). Trimming at V came to 0 bases and at J to 4 bases, leaving 3 bases not matched to a gene. CDR3 size: 14 residues. The CDR3, as DNA: TGTGCCAGCAGCTTGGGCGCAGGGGGCTATGGCTACACCTTC. Translation gives CASSLGAGGYGYTF. The complete variable domain, with remaining parts taken from reference TRBV5-4 and TRBJ1-2, reads ETGVTQSPTHLIKTRGQQVTLRCSSQSGHNTVSWYQQALGQGPQFIFQYYREEENGRGNFPPRFSGLQFPNYSSELNVNALELDDSALYLCASSLGAGGYGYTFGSGTRLTVV.

This chain connects TRBV5-4 to TRBJ2-7; the match to TRBD2 covers 9 bases. The CDR3 is 16 residues long. CDR1 SGHNT and CDR2 YYREEE come from the germline V gene (reference sequence). J gave up 0 bases and V 2 bases, and 6 bases lay outside the gene matches. This chain's CDR3 is CASSLIAGAASYEQYF. CDR3 nucleotide sequence: TGTGCCAGCAGCTTAATAGCGGGAGCCGCCTCCTACGAGCAGTACTTC.

The rearrangement links TRBV19 to TRBJ2-1; TRBD1 aligns across 12 bases. Unmatched junction bases numbered 6, after V lost 5 bases and J lost 10 bases. CDR3 length: 14 amino acids. Germline V CDR1 and CDR2: LNHDA, SQIVND (reference sequence). This chain's CDR3 is CASSPGTGGGEQFF. Written as DNA, the CDR3 is TGTGCCAGTAGTCCGGGGACAGGGGGCGGAGAGCAGTTCTTC.

This clone was recorded only once. This chain joins TRBV5-1 and TRBJ2-7, with D perhaps matching TRBD1 or TRBD2 (5 bases each). CDR3 length equals 13 residues. The ends were cut back, 4 bases at V and 4 bases at J, with 12 bases in the middle. Germline V gives CDR1 SGHRS, CDR2 YFSETQ. CDR3 sequence reads: CASSRDGQYEQYF. DNA for the CDR3: TGCGCCAGCAGCCGGGACGGACAATACGAGCAGTACTTC.

This clone was picked up one time. This rearrangement joins TRBV27 to TRBJ2-5; no clear D. The DNA end is more similar to TRBJ2-7, so the J call may be wrong. Germline CDR1 and CDR2: MNHEY and SMNVEV (reference sequence). CDR3 size: 13 residues. Here the CDR3 reads CASSPKADYEQYF. The DNA for the CDR3 is TGTGCCAGCAGTCCCAAGGCTGATTACGAGCAGTACTTC.

Only one count was recorded for this clone. The rearrangement uses TRBV2 and TRBJ2-5, with 9 positions matching TRBD2. This CDR3 has 14 residues. V was pared by 3 bases and J by 5 bases, with 4 bases of the junction left unmatched. Germline assignment: CDR1 SNHLY and CDR2 FYNNEI. CDR3 in amino acids: CASSEAAGGETQYF. The CDR3 DNA is TGTGCCAGCAGTGAGGCGGCGGGAGGGGAGACCCAGTACTTC. Full variable domain (outside the CDR3, taken from reference TRBV2 and TRBJ2-5): EPEVTQTPSHQVTQMGQEVILRCVPISNHLYFYWYRQILGQKVEFLVSFYNNEISEKSEIFDDQFSVERPDGSNFTLKIRSTKLEDSAMYFCASSEAAGGETQYFGPGTRLLVL.

The chain recombines TRBV28 with TRBJ1-2; no clear D gene. Germline values: CDR1 MDHEN, CDR2 SYDVKM. V dropped 3 bases and J dropped 3 bases, with 8 bases sitting between them. This CDR3 contains 13 residues. The CDR3 reads CASSLAGHYGYTF. DNA for the CDR3: TGTGCCAGCAGTTTGGCGGGCCACTATGGCTACACCTTC.

The gene calls are TRBV10-3 and TRBJ1-5; D remains ambiguous. There are 14 residues in the CDR3. CDR1 is ENHRY and CDR2 is SYGVKD in the germline V gene. The V gene lost 11 bases and the J gene lost 5 bases, with 19 bases spanning the gap. CDR3 sequence: CAAGGPPADQPQHF. In DNA, the CDR3 is TGTGCCGCCGGAGGCCCACCCGCAGATCAGCCCCAGCATTTT.

DNA for the CDR3: TGTGCCAGCAGCCTCAGAAGGGGCGGGGATGGCTACACCTTC. It yields the protein CASSLRRGGDGYTF. The J gene is TRBJ1-2, the V gene TRBV7-2; maybe TRBD1 (5 bases). The germline CDR1 and CDR2 sequences are SGHTA and FQGNSA. This CDR3 contains 14 residues. V dropped 5 bases and J dropped 6 bases, with 16 bases sitting between them.

The chain carries TRBV5-1 and TRBJ1-1; 7 nucleotides agree with TRBD1. CDR1 and CDR2 from the germline V gene are SGHRS and YFSETQ. Trimming cost V 4 bases and J 2 bases; bases outside gene matches: 5. The CDR3 is 14 residues long. CDR3 in DNA: TGCGCCAGCAGCACAGGGACAGCTAACACTGAAGCTTTCTTT. Amino acid sequence: CASSTGTANTEAFF. Full variable domain (remainder filled in from reference TRBV5-1 and TRBJ1-1): KAGVTQTPRYLIKTRGQQVTLSCSPISGHRSVSWYQQTPGQGLQFLFEYFSETQRNKGNFPGRFSGRQFSNSRSEMNVSTLELGDSALYLCASSTGTANTEAFFGQGTRLTVV.

V is TRBV5-4 and J is TRBJ1-3, with unresolved D. The CDR3 extends over 13 amino acids. From germline, CDR1 is SGHNT and CDR2 YYREEE (reference sequence). Trimming removed 7 bases at V and 0 bases at J, with 8 bases between. The DNA of the CDR3 is TGTGCCAGCCGACTCGCCTCTGGAAACACCATATATTTT. It specifies CASRLASGNTIYF.

This clone was seen a few times. J is TRBJ1-6 and V is TRBV7-8; 7 nucleotides match TRBD1. V lost 5 bases, J lost 8 bases, and 3 bases stayed unmatched. Germline lookup yields CDR1 SGHVS and CDR2 FQNEAQ. The CDR3 is 13 amino acids. DNA of the CDR3: TGTGCCAGCAGCGACAGGGAGGATTCACCCCTCCACTTT. Translating it yields CASSDREDSPLHF.

The chain is built from TRBV10-3 and TRBJ1-5; possible D gene TRBD1, 6 bases. The CDR3 covers 14 residues. Germline V gene lookup returns CDR1 ENHRY and CDR2 SYGVKD. Trimming took off 3 bases at V and 8 bases at J, with 14 bases between the two ends. The CDR3 bases are TGTGCCATCAGTGAAGCCGGGGGCTGGGAGCCCCAGCATTTT. It codes for CAISEAGGWEPQHF.

This CDR3 is CASSPPTFRRGDLHGYTF. The CDR3 DNA sequence: TGTGCCAGCTCACCCCCCACTTTCCGAAGGGGGGACCTCCATGGCTACACCTTC. The J gene is TRBJ1-2, the V gene TRBV18; D might be TRBD1 (6 bases). Germline loops: CDR1 KGHSH, CDR2 LQKENI. V was shortened by 3 bases and J by 6 bases, with 26 bases between the two germline ends. The CDR3 loop spans 18 amino acids.